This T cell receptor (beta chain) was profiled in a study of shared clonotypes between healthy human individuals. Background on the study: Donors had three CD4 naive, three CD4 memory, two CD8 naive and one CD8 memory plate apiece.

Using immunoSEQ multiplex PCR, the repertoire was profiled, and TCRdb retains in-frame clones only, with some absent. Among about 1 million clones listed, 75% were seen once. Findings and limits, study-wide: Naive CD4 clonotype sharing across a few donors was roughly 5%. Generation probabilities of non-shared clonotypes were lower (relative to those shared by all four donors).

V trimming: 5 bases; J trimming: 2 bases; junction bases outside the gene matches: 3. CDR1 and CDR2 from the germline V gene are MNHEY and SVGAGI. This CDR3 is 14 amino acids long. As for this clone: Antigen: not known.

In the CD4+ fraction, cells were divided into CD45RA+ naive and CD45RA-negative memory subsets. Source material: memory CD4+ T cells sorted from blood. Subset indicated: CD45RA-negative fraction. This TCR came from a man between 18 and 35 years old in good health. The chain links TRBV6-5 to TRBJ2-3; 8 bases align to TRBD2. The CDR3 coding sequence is TGTGCCAGCAGTAGCGGGGGCAACACAGATACGCAGTATTTT. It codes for CASSSGGNTDTQYF.